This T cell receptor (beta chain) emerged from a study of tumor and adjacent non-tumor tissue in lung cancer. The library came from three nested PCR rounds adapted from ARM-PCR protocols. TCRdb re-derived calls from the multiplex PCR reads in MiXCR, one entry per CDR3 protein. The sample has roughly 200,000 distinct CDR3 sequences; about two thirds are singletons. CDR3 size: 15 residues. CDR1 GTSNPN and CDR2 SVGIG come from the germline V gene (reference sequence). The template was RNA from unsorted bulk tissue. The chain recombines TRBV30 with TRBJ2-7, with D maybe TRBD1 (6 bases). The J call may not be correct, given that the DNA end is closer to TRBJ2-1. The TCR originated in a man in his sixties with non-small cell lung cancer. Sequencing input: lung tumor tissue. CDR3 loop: CAWSTLTGIAYEQFF. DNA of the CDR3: TGTGCCTGGAGTACCCTGACAGGAATAGCCTACGAGCAGTTCTTC.